Listed below are T cell receptor beta chains from one sample, sequenced in a study of cytomegalovirus exposure and HLA in healthy donors. Sequencing was performed with immunoSEQ multiplex PCR; in TCRdb, only in-frame clones are kept and a portion is missing. Among about 300,000 clones listed, more than 80% were seen once. What was sequenced was PBMCs. These receptors originate from a middle-aged man in good health and CMV-seropositive. Both conserved end residues are part of each CDR3. Fields, in order: J gene, CDR3 length, D gene, V gene, clone size, CDR3 DNA, CDR3 protein. D genes are given only for firm matches. Clone size, where shown, is once, few, many, or a class for clones that have expanded.

TRBJ2-2 16 NA TRBV10-1 NA TGCGCCAGCAGATCCCCCCCGGTCAAGAGCACCGGGGAGCTGTTTTTT CASRSPPVKSTGELFF
TRBJ1-1 13 TRBD1 TRBV18 few TGTGCCAGCTCGCGGACAGGGAGAACTGAAGCTTTCTTT CASSRTGRTEAFF
TRBJ2-3 14 NA TRBV5-5 NA TGTGCCAGCAGCTTGCCAGGTGGGACAGATACGCAGTATTTT CASSLPGGTDTQYF
TRBJ1-5 16 TRBD1 TRBV19 NA TGTGCCAGTAGTCCGGGGACAGGGGCTCCCAATCAGCCCCAGCATTTT CASSPGTGAPNQPQHF
TRBJ2-5 14 TRBD1 TRBV6-5 NA TGTGCCAGCAGTCAGACAGGGGGACGAGAGACCCAGTACTTC CASSQTGGRETQYF
TRBJ2-7 13 NA TRBV28 NA TGTGCCAGCAGAAGTGACAGTGCCTACGAGCAGTACTTC CASRSDSAYEQYF
TRBJ1-3 17 NA TRBV28 NA TGTGCCAGCAGTCGCTCGAGGGGGTTCCGGGGAGGAAACACCATATATTTT CASSRSRGFRGGNTIYF
TRBJ2-3 15 NA TRBV7-7 once TGTGCTACGACAGATGGGGGCCCACCGGACGATACGCAGTATTTT CATTDGGPPDDTQYF
TRBJ2-1 12 NA TRBV28 NA TGTGCCAGCAGTTTGAACAGGTTTAGGCAGTTCTTC CASSLNRFRQFF
TRBJ2-7 13 NA TRBV27 NA TGTGCCAGCAGTTTATCGGGCTCCTGGGCGTGGTACTTC CASSLSGSWAWYF
TRBJ2-3 17 TRBD2 TRBV15 NA TGTGCCACCAGCAGAGACTGGACTAGCGGGACCACAGATACGCAGTATTTT CATSRDWTSGTTDTQYF
TRBJ1-2 14 TRBD1 TRBV6-5 NA TGTGCCAGCAGTCGCCAACACAGGGGGTCCGGCTACACCTTC CASSRQHRGSGYTF
TRBJ1-3 15 NA TRBV6-5 NA TGTGCCAGCAGCCCACCCGGGGTCTCTGGAAACACCATATATTTT CASSPPGVSGNTIYF
TRBJ1-5 18 TRBD1 TRBV7-8 NA TGTGCCAGCAGCCGGGTGGGGTTTGGGACAGGGGTAGGTCAGCCCCAGCATTTT CASSRVGFGTGVGQPQHF
TRBJ1-4 19 TRBD1 TRBV5-4 once TGTGCCAGCAGCCTGACATCGGGACAGGGAACCTCAACTAATGAAAAACTGTTTTTT CASSLTSGQGTSTNEKLFF
TRBJ1-2 17 TRBD1 TRBV28 NA TGTGCCAGCAGTTCCCTAGGACAGGGGCCTGCTAACTATGGCTACACCTTC CASSSLGQGPANYGYTF
TRBJ2-7 16 NA TRBV11-2 NA TGTGCCAGCACCCCTCTTAGTGTAGTCGAAACCAACGAGCAGTACTTC CASTPLSVVETNEQYF
TRBJ2-3 15 NA TRBV7-8 NA TGTGCCAGCAGCTTATTTGCGGGAAGCACAGATACGCAGTATTTT CASSLFAGSTDTQYF
TRBJ1-2 15 TRBD1 TRBV5-1 NA TGCGCCAGCAGCCATAAGATGGACAGGAGCTATGGCTACACCTTC CASSHKMDRSYGYTF
TRBJ1-5 15 NA TRBV29-1 NA TGCAGCGTTGGTGAAGGGGGGGCCAGCAATCAGCCCCAGCATTTT CSVGEGGASNQPQHF
TRBJ2-1 15 TRBD2 TRBV4-2 NA TGTGCCAGCAGCCAACCGCTAGCGGGAGAGGATGAGCAGTTCTTC CASSQPLAGEDEQFF
TRBJ2-7 14 TRBD1 TRBV6-1 NA TGTGCCAGCAGTGAAGGGGACAGGGCTGGAACGCAGTACTTC CASSEGDRAGTQYF
TRBJ1-1 14 NA TRBV10-1 NA TGCGCCAGCAGTGATGTTATCGGTTCCTCTGAAGCTTTCTTT CASSDVIGSSEAFF
TRBJ2-7 14 TRBD2 TRBV28 few TGTGCCAGCAGTCCCCCGGGAGGGTTCTACGAGCAGTACTTC CASSPPGGFYEQYF
TRBJ2-5 14 NA TRBV13 NA TGTGCCAGCAGCTTAGGGAGGTTGGAAGAGACCCAGTACTTC CASSLGRLEETQYF
TRBJ1-1 16 NA TRBV7-3 NA TGTGCCAGCAGCTTAACCGCACTGGGCAGGGAAACTGAAGCTTTCTTT CASSLTALGRETEAFF
TRBJ2-7 16 TRBD1 TRBV28 once TGTGCCAGCAGTTTTCCCGGACAGGTGGGCTCCTACGAGCAGTACTTC CASSFPGQVGSYEQYF